This T cell receptor (beta chain) was recorded in a study of T cells in Graves' hyperthyroidism and ophthalmopathy. The CDR3 covers 11 residues. The germline V and J ends were trimmed by 4 bases and 9 bases, with 9 bases remaining between them. Germline values: CDR1 SGHVS, CDR2 FQNEAQ. Diagnoses were established using clinical symptoms, serum thyroxine and TRAb, thyroid ultrasound and orbital computed tomography. Regions amplified from RNA transcripts were the TCR beta CDR3 regions. First-round RT-PCR of the TCR CDR3 relied on the HTBI primer set. One entry per CDR3 protein results from TCRdb running MiXCR on the multiplex PCR reads. The sample shows about 360,000 distinct CDR3 sequences, 20% to 25% of them seen only once. Points on this clonotype: The target antigen is unknown.

Points from the study as a whole: Most thyroid clonotypes with frequency above 0.001 were detected in blood. Onset of ophthalmopathy came a median 6.5 months after the model predicted it.

The receptor comes from a man aged 50 to 60 with Graves' hyperthyroidism. The chain combines TRBV7-8 with TRBJ2-5; the D gene is possibly TRBD2 (6 bases). Sequencing input: blood. The CDR3 DNA follows: TGTGCCAGCAGCTCGGAGGGAGCCCAGTACTTC. Its protein product is CASSSEGAQYF.